The 27 T cell receptor beta chains in this list originate from one sample, sequenced in a study of regulatory T cells in long-lasting Graves disease. CDR3 regions were amplified by Arm-PCR using iRepertoire HTBI primers to build TCR beta libraries. TCRdb ran MiXCR on the multiplex PCR reads and lists one entry per CDR3 protein. Of approximately 380,000 distinct CDR3 sequences in the sample, 20% are singletons; the top ten hold less than 25%. The time point was: persistent/refractory GD, antithyroid drugs over 5 years with positive TRAb. RNA extracted from PBMCs served as the sequencing template. Source: peripheral blood mononuclear cells (PBMCs), taken when the disease was refractory, from a patient treated with antithyroid drugs. The receptors come from a female donor with Graves disease.

This clonotype was seen repeatedly, ten times or more. The chain carries TRBV2 and TRBJ1-2; the match to TRBD1 covers 7 bases. From germline, CDR1 is SNHLY and CDR2 FYNNEI. Germline trimming cut 6 bases from V and 2 bases from J; bases unmatched to any gene: 6. The CDR3 is 14 residues long. The CDR3 DNA follows: TGTGCCAGCAGCCCGACAGGGCCAAACTATGGCTACACCTTC. As protein: CASSPTGPNYGYTF.

In its sample, this clonotype was seen many times. Here the CDR3 reads CASSLDRAGEKLFF. CDR3 coding DNA: TGTGCCAGCAGTTTAGACAGGGCGGGTGAAAAACTGTTTTTT. The rearrangement links TRBV28 to TRBJ1-4; 7 bases map to TRBD1. Trimming at V came to 2 bases and at J to 7 bases, leaving 4 bases not matched to a gene. Germline V gene data show CDR1 as MDHEN and CDR2 as SYDVKM. This CDR3 contains 14 residues.

The rearrangement uses TRBV10-1 and TRBJ2-2; D may match TRBD1 or TRBD2 (5 bases each). The V end was cut by 2 bases, the J end by 5 bases, with 12 bases between. The CDR3 has 15 residues. Germline V gives CDR1 WNHNN, CDR2 SYGVQD (reference sequence). The CDR3: CASSEERGWTGELFF. The CDR3 bases are TGCGCCAGCAGTGAGGAGAGGGGCTGGACCGGGGAGCTGTTTTTT.

In this sample, this clonotype turned up many times. The rearrangement links TRBV12-3 or TRBV12-4 to TRBJ2-7; TRBD1 aligns across 9 bases. This CDR3 contains 15 residues. The V segment lost 6 bases and the J segment 2 bases; nucleotides outside the gene matches: 8. The CDR3 DNA reads TGTGCCAGCAGCCAACCGACAGGGGGTACCTACGAGCAGTACTTC. Protein: CASSQPTGGTYEQYF.

Only a few counts were recorded for this clonotype. The chain carries TRBV29-1 and TRBJ2-1, with D perhaps being TRBD1 or TRBD2 (6 bases each). The CDR3 contains 13 residues. The V and J ends lost 4 bases and 2 bases respectively, with 9 bases between them. Germline assignment: CDR1 SQVTM and CDR2 ANQGSEA. The CDR3 here is CSVGGAAYNEQFF. The CDR3 bases are TGCAGCGTTGGGGGGGCCGCCTACAATGAGCAGTTCTTC.

The table lists this clonotype with many counts. The rearrangement uses TRBV7-9 and TRBJ1-1, with D perhaps TRBD1 (6 bases). Germline V gene lookup returns CDR1 SEHNR and CDR2 FQNEAQ (reference sequence). The ends were cut back, 5 bases at V and 4 bases at J, with 11 bases in the middle. CDR3 size: 13 residues. CDR3 in amino acids: CASSNRVSTEAFF. The CDR3 nucleotides read TGTGCCAGCAGCAACAGGGTGAGCACTGAAGCTTTCTTT. Full variable domain (remainder filled in from reference TRBV7-9 and TRBJ1-1): DTGVSQNPRHKITKRGQNVTFRCDPISEHNRLYWYRQTLGQGPEFLTYFQNEAQLEKSRLLSDRFSAERPKGSFSTLEIQRTEQGDSAMYLCASSNRVSTEAFFGQGTRLTVV.

This clonotype was seen only a few times. J is TRBJ2-3 and V is TRBV6-2 or TRBV6-3, with D possibly being TRBD2 (5 bases). Per germline, CDR1 MNHEY and CDR2 SVGEGT. V dropped 2 bases and J dropped 5 bases, with 17 bases sitting between them. The CDR3 length is 16 residues. CDR3 in DNA: TGTGCCAGCAGTTACCCTCTGTGGGAGACTGAAGATACGCAGTATTTT. It encodes CASSYPLWETEDTQYF.

This clonotype was seen a handful of times. The rearrangement joins TRBV6-2 or TRBV6-3 to TRBJ1-5; 7 nucleotides line up with TRBD1. Germline V gives CDR1 MNHEY, CDR2 SVGEGT. The junction had 12 bases not matched to a gene; V was cut back by 7 bases and J by 9 bases. This CDR3 has 14 amino acids. The chain's CDR3 is CASKSDRFVGPQHF. The CDR3 DNA sequence: TGTGCCAGCAAATCGGACAGGTTCGTTGGGCCCCAGCATTTT.

With respect to this clonotype: Given a much more abundant clone one base away, this may be a read error. The CDR3 end shows no conserved phenylalanine or tryptophan, and so a read error is likely. The gene calls are TRBV12-5 and TRBJ2-5; D may be TRBD1 (6 bases). The CDR3 consists of 19 residues. V was pared by 0 bases and J by 0 bases, with 20 bases between. CDR1 and CDR2 from the germline V gene are LGHNT and FRNRAP. DNA of the CDR3: TGTGCTAGTGGTTTGGTACGCTCTGGACAGCTAGGGAACCAAGAGACCCAGTACCTC. Translated, it gives CASGLVRSGQLGNQETQYL.

Concerning this clonotype: One base away lies a much larger clone, so this may be a sequencing read error. The chain employs TRBV6-5 and TRBJ1-1; the D gene is possibly TRBD1 (5 bases). This CDR3 has 13 amino acids. Trimming stripped 1 base from V and 4 bases from J, with 7 bases between. CDR1 is MNHEY, CDR2 SVGAGI, per germline. The CDR3 here is CASSYWGGTEAFF. In nucleotides, the CDR3 is TGTGCCAGCAGTTACTGGGGGGGCACTGAAGCTTTCTTT.

At least ten counts were recorded for this clonotype. DNA of the CDR3: TGTGCCAAAGTGACTAGCGGGAGTTACGAGCAGTACTTC. Translated, it gives CAKVTSGSYEQYF. The rearrangement joins TRBV2 to TRBJ2-7, with 12 bases matching TRBD2. CDR1 SNHLY and CDR2 FYNNEI come from the germline V gene. This CDR3 region has 13 residues. Trimming cost V 10 bases and J 4 bases; bases outside gene matches: 5.

This clonotype has a count of ten or more. This sequence joins TRBV11-3 and TRBJ1-1; D is unclear. The CDR3 length is 13 residues. CDR1 and CDR2 from the germline V gene are SGHNT and YENEEA. With 1 base removed from V and 4 bases from J, the gap between germline ends came to 7 bases. The CDR3 loop is CASSLGASTEAFF. DNA of the CDR3: TGTGCCAGCAGCTTAGGGGCGAGCACTGAAGCTTTCTTT.

This chain uses TRBV19 with TRBJ1-6; 9 nucleotides agree with TRBD1. The CDR3 is made up of 15 amino acids. V lost 6 bases and J lost 10; bases outside the gene matches: 10. Germline CDR1 reads LNHDA; CDR2 reads SQIVND (reference sequence). The DNA for the CDR3 is TGTGCCAGTAGGATCTCCGGGACAGGGTACTCACCCCTCCACTTT. Amino acids: CASRISGTGYSPLHF.

This clonotype was counted at least ten times. The chain has TRBV12-3 or TRBV12-4 and TRBJ1-5, with 8 nucleotides matching TRBD1. The CDR3 is 12 residues long. Unmatched junction bases numbered 4, after V lost 5 bases and J lost 10 bases. CDR3 sequence (DNA): TGTGCCAGCAGTCCTGGACAGGGCCCCCAGCATTTT. This sequence encodes CASSPGQGPQHF.

The sample holds many counts of this clonotype. The chain combines TRBV28 with TRBJ2-7, with 8 bases that match TRBD1. V shed 4 bases, J shed 3 bases, and the junction held 5 bases outside the gene matches. Germline CDR1 reads MDHEN; CDR2 reads SYDVKM. The CDR3 length is 14 residues. The CDR3 sequence: CASSSGQGIYEQYF. CDR3 sequence (DNA): TGTGCCAGCAGTTCCGGACAGGGAATCTACGAGCAGTACTTC.

CDR3 region: CASSQDPRQGSSYEQYF. The CDR3 DNA is TGTGCCAGCAGCCAAGACCCGAGGCAGGGGAGCTCCTACGAGCAGTACTTC. V and J are TRBV4-2 and TRBJ2-7; possible D gene TRBD1, 6 bases. The CDR3 extends over 17 amino acids. Germline V gene lookup returns CDR1 LGHNA and CDR2 YNFKEQ. Deletions cut 0 bases from V and 0 bases from J, with 15 bases between.

Turning to this clonotype: A read error may explain this, as a much larger clone is one base away. The J gene is TRBJ2-7, the V gene TRBV2; 10 bases align to TRBD2. The CDR3 runs to 18 residues. Per germline, CDR1 SNHLY and CDR2 FYNNEI. The DNA of the CDR3 is TGTGCCAGCAGCCAAGCCGCTAGCGGGAGATCTGTGTGGTACGGGCAGTACTTC. Its protein product is CASSQAASGRSVWYGQYF.

This clonotype has just a few counts. The chain has TRBV19 and TRBJ1-5; 8 bases line up with TRBD1. J lost 3 bases, V lost 2 bases, and 6 bases had no gene match. Germline V gene data show CDR1 as LNHDA and CDR2 as SQIVND (reference sequence). This CDR3 region has 16 residues. CDR3 DNA: TGTGCCAGTAGTATAACCGGGACAGGTCCCAATCAGCCCCAGCATTTT. It encodes CASSITGTGPNQPQHF.

This clonotype was seen many times. The chain joins TRBV28 to TRBJ2-7, with TRBD1 matching 11 bases. The CDR3 extends over 15 amino acids. V was clipped by 3 bases and J by 6 bases; unmatched bases: 7. CDR1 is MDHEN and CDR2 is SYDVKM in the germline V gene. The CDR3 DNA sequence: TGTGCCAGCAGTTTTTACGCGGGACAGGGGGGCGAGCAGTACTTC. It is translated as CASSFYAGQGGEQYF.

This clonotype was counted at least ten times. The V gene is TRBV10-3, the J gene TRBJ2-7; 13 bases agree with TRBD2. The J segment lost 5 bases and the V segment lost 10 bases, leaving 17 bases of the junction unmatched. Germline CDR1 and CDR2: ENHRY and SYGVKD. CDR3 size: 17 residues. CDR3 coding DNA: TGTGCCACCGGGACTAGCGGGGCTCCTACGAGAATGGACGAGCAGTACTTC. This encodes CATGTSGAPTRMDEQYF.

This clonotype was counted ten times or more. The gene calls are TRBV2 and TRBJ2-5, with a possible D match to TRBD2 (5 bases). This CDR3 region has 13 residues. The V gene's germline CDR1 is SNHLY and CDR2 FYNNEI. Trimming took 8 bases from V and 1 from J, leaving 11 bases between them. Here the CDR3 reads CASQRGPQETQYF. Written as DNA, the CDR3 is TGTGCCAGCCAACGCGGGCCCCAAGAGACCCAGTACTTC.

At least ten counts were recorded for this clonotype. The CDR3 loop is CASGQGGSYEQYF. CDR3 DNA sequence: TGTGCCAGCGGACAGGGGGGATCCTACGAGCAGTACTTC. This chain joins TRBV6-1 and TRBJ2-7; TRBD1 matches at 10 bases. With V trimmed by 8 bases and J by 1 base, 2 bases remained unmatched. Germline values: CDR1 MNHNS, CDR2 SASEGT. The CDR3 runs 13 residues.

The chain links TRBV7-9 to TRBJ2-7, with D perhaps TRBD2 (6 bases). The CDR3 consists of 14 residues. The V end was cut by 5 bases, the J end by 3 bases, with 14 bases between. CDR1 is SEHNR and CDR2 is FQNEAQ in the germline V gene (reference sequence). The CDR3 DNA reads TGTGCCAGCAGCCCACCTTTGGGGGGCTACGAGCAGTACTTC. Amino acid sequence: CASSPPLGGYEQYF.

This clonotype was recorded at least ten times. The rearrangement links TRBV2 to TRBJ1-4; tentative D call: TRBD1 (6 bases). Per germline, CDR1 SNHLY and CDR2 FYNNEI. The CDR3 covers 14 residues. V lost 6 bases, J lost 3 bases, and 11 bases lay in between. The CDR3 region is CASRRTASNEKLFF. The CDR3 nucleotides are TGTGCCAGCAGGAGGACAGCGTCTAATGAAAAACTGTTTTTT.

There are a few counts of this clonotype. CDR3 amino acids: CASSFGSPGEKLFF. The CDR3 DNA reads as TGTGCCAGCAGTTTCGGGAGTCCCGGGGAAAAACTGTTTTTT. The rearrangement links TRBV12-3 or TRBV12-4 to TRBJ1-4; D not certain. The CDR3 has 14 amino acids. V was cut by 3 bases and J by 8 bases, with 13 bases left in between.

This clonotype has at least ten counts. This rearrangement joins TRBV12-3 or TRBV12-4 to TRBJ2-7; D not resolved. CDR3 length equals 14 residues. Trimming left V 3 bases short and J 0 bases short, with 9 bases between. In DNA, the CDR3 is TGTGCCAGCAGTTTTGGTCCGAGCTCCTACGAGCAGTACTTC. Its translation: CASSFGPSSYEQYF.

V is TRBV10-3 and J is TRBJ2-3; possibly TRBD1 for D (5 bases). This CDR3 contains 13 residues. V was cut by 6 bases and J by 3 bases, with 10 bases left in between. Per the germline V gene, CDR1 is ENHRY and CDR2 is SYGVKD. CDR3 sequence: CAISRVGTDTQYF. CDR3 bases: TGTGCCATCAGCAGGGTGGGGACAGATACGCAGTATTTT.